This paragraph covers one T cell receptor beta chain sequence. No antigen is known for it. Base qualities are missing; no much larger clone stands one base away. This record comes from a study of OX40 agonist ivuxolimab in advanced cancers. About the investigation overall: Ivuxolimab was a fully human IgG2 agonistic monoclonal antibody targeting the costimulatory receptor OX40 (CD134). Intravenous ivuxolimab was administered to patients every 2 weeks at six dose levels: 0.01, 0.1, 0.3, 1.5, 3 and 10 mg/kg. Of the 50 or so patients in dose escalation, about 20 had hepatocellular carcinoma, about 15 had melanoma, 9 had renal cell carcinoma and 9 had head and neck cancer. The dose-escalation cohort was 82.7% male with a mean age of about 58 years, ranging from about 20 to 80. Prior anti-PD-1, anti-PD-L1 or anti-CTLA-4 therapy was permitted, and checkpoint inhibitors had been received by about 36% of dose-escalation patients. Three dose-escalation patients achieved partial responses, one with hepatocellular carcinoma and two with cutaneous melanoma. Peripheral TCRbeta sequencing was intended to test whether TCR sequence diversity was altered and clonal T-cell expansion was caused by ivuxolimab. The monotherapy dose-escalation portion (N of about 47 patients) of the phase I ivuxolimab trial is reported in the paper. Study-wide findings and limitations: In the 0.1-3.0 mg/kg groups, partial responders had among the lowest normalized peripheral clonal expansion, particularly in CD8+ T cells. Which antigens the clonally expanded peripheral T cells were specific for was not determined. Low levels of normalized T-cell clonal expansion were also seen in some nonresponding patients. After ivuxolimab, expanded clones were on average more numerous among CD8+ T cells than among CD4+ T cells. At doses of 0.1 to 3.0 mg/kg, clonal expansion of both CD4+ and CD8+ blood T cells was observed from baseline to week 6.

For sequencing of the TCRbeta CDR3 region, genomic DNA was extracted from the sorted cells. TCRbeta CDR3 regions were sequenced using the immunoSEQ Assay. The clones in this table, taken by TCRdb from immuneACCESS, are in-frame only. Not every clone is retained; where verified, under half of the shortfall comes from an unresolved V gene, and the cause of the rest is unknown. The sample profile shows about 77,000 clones; approximately 92% of them were found once. The ten biggest clones cover roughly 5% of the sample. Patients with autoimmune disease history or receiving systemic immunosuppression were excluded from the trial. Peripheral blood for TCR sequencing was drawn from every dose cohort at baseline, at cycle 4 day 1 and at cycle 7 day 1. The samples were taken from a phase I, first-in-human, multicenter, open-label dose-escalation trial of ivuxolimab. Adults with locally advanced or metastatic melanoma, renal cell, hepatocellular, or head and neck squamous cell carcinoma were enrolled in the trial. CD4+ and CD8+ T cells were sorted separately from peripheral blood before TCR sequencing.

This clonotype was obtained from an adult with an advanced solid tumor such as melanoma, head and neck, liver or kidney cancer. Specimen: CD4+ or CD8+ T cells sorted from blood, collected in a trial of the OX40 agonist ivuxolimab.

The DNA reads TGTGCCAGCACCTCCTGGGGGCAAGAGCAGTACTTC. Translation gives CASTSWGQEQYF. The chain joins TRBV25-1 to TRBJ2-7; TRBD1 is a weak D gene call, 6 bases matching. A distance of 14 bases separates the germline ends of V and J, which lose 7 bases and 7 bases respectively. CDR3 length: 12 amino acids, cysteine to phenylalanine. The CDR3 DNA has 36 bases and is translated from base 1. CDR1 and CDR2 were assigned from the germline V gene as MGHDK and SYGVNS.